This T cell receptor (beta chain) was documented in a study of blood T cell repertoires in COVID-19. The CDR3 sequence is 12 residues long. Note on this clone: Relative to the germline gene, one junction end is altered; a read error may explain this.

This table comes from immunoSEQ multiplex PCR, and its TCRdb copy is limited to in-frame clones, with some not included. The sample holds roughly 190,000 clones; approximately 90% are singletons and the top ten take approximately 4.4%. V gene TRBV12-3 or TRBV12-4 combines with J gene TRBJ1-1; 8 bases are a match to TRBD1. This clonotype was sampled from a human donor in a cohort sampled during active COVID-19. Sequencing was carried out using peripheral blood. Here the CDR3 reads CASSLWGQAAAF. For the CDR3, the DNA is TGTGCCAGCAGTTTATGGGGACAGGCCGCTGCCTTT.